This entry lists 2 T cell receptor beta chains sequenced from one sample in a study of cytomegalovirus exposure and HLA in healthy donors. A multiplex PCR was run with 60 Vbeta primers and 13 Jbeta primers. Produced via immunoSEQ multiplex PCR; TCRdb's table is partial and in-frame only. The top ten hold 30% to 40% of the sample, which has about 55,000 clones, roughly 74% seen once. The sequenced sample was PBMCs. Receptor source: a man aged 35-49 years in good health and CMV-seropositive.

This chain connects TRBV5-4 to TRBJ1-6; no clear D. The V end was cut by 2 bases, the J end by 7 bases, with 4 bases between. The CDR3 has 12 residues. Germline V gene lookup returns CDR1 SGHNT and CDR2 YYREEE (reference sequence). The CDR3 DNA reads TGTGCCAGCAGCTTACGGAATTCACCCCTCCACTTT. This codes for CASSLRNSPLHF.

The J gene is TRBJ2-7, the V gene TRBV9, with 7 bases identical to TRBD1. The junction had 6 bases not matched to a gene; V was cut back by 4 bases and J by 2 bases. In germline, CDR1 is SGDLS, CDR2 YYNGEE. The CDR3 is made up of 14 amino acids. CDR3 residues: CASSPDRAPYEQYF. As DNA, the CDR3 is TGTGCCAGCAGCCCCGACAGGGCCCCCTACGAGCAGTACTTC.